A single sample is the source of the 8 T cell receptor beta chains below, sequenced in a study of blood T cell repertoires in COVID-19. Some clones are missing from TCRdb's copy, which holds only in-frame ones; the method was immunoSEQ multiplex PCR. The sample lists 76,000 or so clones, approximately 80% occurring once. Source material: peripheral blood. The receptors were gathered from a man aged 50-59 years with acute or convalescent COVID-19.

The V gene is TRBV5-4, the J gene TRBJ2-7, with TRBD2 matching over 9 bases. Losses at the gene ends were 4 bases for V and 0 bases for J; bases not matched to a gene: 11. Germline CDR1 SGHNT, CDR2 YYREEE (reference sequence). CDR3 length: 17 residues. CDR3 nucleotides: TGTGCCAGCAGCCGCCCAGGTCTAGCGGGGAACTCCTACGAGCAGTACTTC. It codes for CASSRPGLAGNSYEQYF.

The V and J genes are TRBV7-2 and TRBJ2-1, with D unresolved. Trimming took 5 bases from V and 8 from J, leaving 10 bases between them. This CDR3 contains 12 residues. Germline assignment: CDR1 SGHTA and CDR2 FQGNSA. The CDR3 bases are TGTGCCAGCAGCCCCGAGTCCTATGAGCAGTTCTTC. It encodes CASSPESYEQFF.

The chain has TRBV4-3 and TRBJ1-1, with D possibly TRBD1 on 6 matching bases. V was shortened by 2 bases and J by 7 bases, with 17 bases between the two germline ends. The germline V gene encodes CDR1 LGHNA and CDR2 YSLEER. The length of the CDR3 is 15 residues. The CDR3 spells CASSQNRGGADEAFF. Here the CDR3 DNA reads TGCGCCAGCAGCCAAAATCGGGGGGGGGCCGATGAAGCTTTCTTT.

The V call is TRBV6-5, the J call TRBJ2-7, with D possibly being TRBD1 (6 bases). V lost 2 bases and J 3 bases, leaving 11 bases between the germline ends. CDR3 size: 14 residues. Germline CDR1 is MNHEY and CDR2 is SVGAGI. The CDR3, as DNA: TGTGCCAGCAGTTACGGGGGCCACCTCTACGAGCAGTACTTC. As protein: CASSYGGHLYEQYF.

DNA of the CDR3: TGTGCCAGTAGTACCCTTCGACAGGGGGAGATTACCCACGAGCAGTACTTC. Translated, it gives CASSTLRQGEITHEQYF. The chain carries TRBV19 and TRBJ2-7; 9 bases match TRBD1. This CDR3 is built from 17 residues. The V and J ends lost 4 bases and 5 bases, in that order; junction bases with no gene match: 15. CDR1 and CDR2 (germline): LNHDA, SQIVND (reference sequence).

The J gene is TRBJ2-7, the V gene TRBV9, with 7 bases aligning to TRBD2. V gave up 4 bases and J gave up 0 bases; unmatched junction bases: 7. In germline, CDR1 is SGDLS, CDR2 YYNGEE. The CDR3 is made up of 15 amino acids. The CDR3 region has the DNA TGTGCCAGCAGCCGGGAGGTGGGGCTCTCCTACGAGCAGTACTTC. It is translated as CASSREVGLSYEQYF.

This clone appeared a few times. The rearrangement links TRBV6-5 to TRBJ1-5; possible D gene TRBD1, 6 bases. The V and J ends lost 6 bases and 6 bases respectively, with 12 bases between them. The CDR3 is 13 amino acids. The germline gives CDR1 MNHEY, CDR2 SVGAGI. CDR3 loop: CASREQGFQPQHF. The CDR3 nucleotides are TGTGCCAGCAGAGAGCAGGGGTTTCAGCCCCAGCATTTT.

V usage is TRBV6-4 and J usage is TRBJ1-2; possible D gene TRBD1, 5 bases. V was shortened by 3 bases and J by 4 bases, with 15 bases between the two germline ends. CDR1 is MRHNA and CDR2 is SNTAGT in the germline V gene. This CDR3 has 15 amino acids. CDR3 region: CASSDHQGGIYGYTF. CDR3 nucleotides: TGTGCCAGCAGTGATCACCAGGGTGGAATCTATGGCTACACCTTC.